Described below is a single T cell receptor (beta chain) sequence and its context. The CDR3 length is 15 residues. The ends were cut back, 5 bases at V and 2 bases at J, with 16 bases in the middle. Germline values: CDR1 MNHEY, CDR2 SVGEGT. TCRdb keeps only in-frame clones here, not all; method: immunoSEQ multiplex PCR. The sample contains approximately 250,000 clones, approximately 89% of which appear only once. The data belong to a study of blood T cell repertoires in COVID-19. The overall study: Samples representing acute and convalescent COVID-19 were sourced from the United States, Italy and Spain.

The clonotype originates from a man in his forties who had been exposed to COVID-19. Sequenced sample: PBMCs or T cells enriched from blood (not recorded which). The chain joins TRBV6-2 or TRBV6-3 to TRBJ2-7; possibly TRBD2 for D (5 bases). DNA for the CDR3: TGTGCCAGCAGTATAAAGGAGCGGTGGACCTACGAGCAGTACTTC. Its translation is CASSIKERWTYEQYF.